Included here is one T cell receptor beta chain sequence, with context. Its specificity is unknown. J was trimmed by 4 bases and V by 1 base; bases with no gene match: 9. The CDR3 consists of 18 residues. Germline V CDR1 and CDR2: LNHNV, YYDKDF (reference sequence). The sample originates from a study of cytomegalovirus exposure and HLA in healthy donors. Study-level results: Exclusion as indistinguishable affected some V segments, including TRBV6-2 and TRBV6-3. Researchers counted 164 TCR beta chains as cytomegalovirus-associated.

PCR involved 60 Vbeta and 13 Jbeta primers. This table comes from immunoSEQ multiplex PCR, and its TCRdb copy is limited to in-frame clones, with some not included. Seen here are about 170,000 clones, 80% to 85% observed once, and the top ten hold 2% to 2.5%. Sequenced input: PBMCs. The clonotype comes from a male donor in good health and CMV-seronegative. This chain connects TRBV15 to TRBJ2-4; 11 bases match TRBD2. The CDR3 bases are TGTGCCACCAGCAGAGTTCCCCCGGGACTAGCGGAAAAAAACATTCAGTACTTC. Residues: CATSRVPPGLAEKNIQYF.